The present T cell receptor beta chain was sequenced within a study of cytomegalovirus exposure and HLA in healthy donors. Notes on the study in general: Highly shared variants forming one cluster were likely a sequencing artifact.

The primer mix had 60 Vbeta and 13 Jbeta primers. Profiled with immunoSEQ multiplex PCR; TCRdb holds only in-frame clones, not every one. The sample holds approximately 84,000 clones, around 80% seen once. V was clipped by 8 bases and J by 4 bases; unmatched bases: 4. The CDR3 covers 12 residues. The germline V gene has CDR1 SNHLY and CDR2 FYNNEI. A remark on this clone: Its antigen is currently unknown.

This sequence was found in a male donor in good health and CMV-seropositive. This sequence joins TRBV2 and TRBJ1-1; 7 bases fit TRBD1. Sequencing was done on a sample of PBMCs. The CDR3 region is CASWPGGTEAFF. The CDR3 nucleotides are TGTGCCAGCTGGCCAGGGGGCACTGAAGCTTTCTTT.